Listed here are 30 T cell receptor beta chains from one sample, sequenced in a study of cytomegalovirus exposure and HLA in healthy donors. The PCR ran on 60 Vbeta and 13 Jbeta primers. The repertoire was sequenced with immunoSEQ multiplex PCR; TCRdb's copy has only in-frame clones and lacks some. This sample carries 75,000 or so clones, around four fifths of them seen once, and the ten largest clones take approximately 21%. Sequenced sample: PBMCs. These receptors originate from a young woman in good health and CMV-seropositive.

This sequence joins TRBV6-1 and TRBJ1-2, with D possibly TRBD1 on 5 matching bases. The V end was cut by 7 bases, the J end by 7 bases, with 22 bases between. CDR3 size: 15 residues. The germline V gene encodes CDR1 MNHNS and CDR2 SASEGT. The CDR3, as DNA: TGTGCCAGCACCTTAGAACCTCTAACAGGTGGTGGCTACACCTTC. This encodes CASTLEPLTGGGYTF.

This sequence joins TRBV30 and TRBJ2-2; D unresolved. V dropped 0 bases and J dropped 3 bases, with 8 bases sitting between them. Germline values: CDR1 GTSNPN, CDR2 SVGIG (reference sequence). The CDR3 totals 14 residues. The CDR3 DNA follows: TGTGCCTGGAGTGTTTGGGCAGACACCGGGGAGCTGTTTTTT. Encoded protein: CAWSVWADTGELFF.

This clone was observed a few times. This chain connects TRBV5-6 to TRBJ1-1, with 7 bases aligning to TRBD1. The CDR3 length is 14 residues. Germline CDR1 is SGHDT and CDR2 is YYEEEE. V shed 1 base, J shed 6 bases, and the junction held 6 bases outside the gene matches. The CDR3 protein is CASSLTGDVAEAFF. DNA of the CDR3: TGTGCCAGCAGCTTGACAGGGGATGTAGCTGAAGCTTTCTTT.

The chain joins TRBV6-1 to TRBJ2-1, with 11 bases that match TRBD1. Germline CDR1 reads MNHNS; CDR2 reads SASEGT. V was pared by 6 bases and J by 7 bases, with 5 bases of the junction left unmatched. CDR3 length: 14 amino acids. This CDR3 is CASRGTGGENEQFF. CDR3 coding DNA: TGTGCCAGCAGGGGGACAGGGGGAGAGAATGAGCAGTTCTTC.

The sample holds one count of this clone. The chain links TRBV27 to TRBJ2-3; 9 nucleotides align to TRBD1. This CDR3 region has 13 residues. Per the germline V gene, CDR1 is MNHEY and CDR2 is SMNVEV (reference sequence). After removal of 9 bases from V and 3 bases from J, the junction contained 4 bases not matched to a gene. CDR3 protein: CASHGQGTDTQYF. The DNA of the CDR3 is TGTGCCAGTCACGGACAGGGGACAGATACGCAGTATTTT.

In DNA form, the CDR3 reads TGTGCCTGGAGGGGCAGGGGGCGAGTGTATGGCTACACCTTC. Translating it yields CAWRGRGRVYGYTF. V gene TRBV30 combines with J gene TRBJ1-2, with 8 bases identical to TRBD1. V shed 3 bases, J shed 5 bases, and the junction held 8 bases outside the gene matches. The germline gives CDR1 GTSNPN, CDR2 SVGIG (reference sequence). The CDR3 length is 14 residues.

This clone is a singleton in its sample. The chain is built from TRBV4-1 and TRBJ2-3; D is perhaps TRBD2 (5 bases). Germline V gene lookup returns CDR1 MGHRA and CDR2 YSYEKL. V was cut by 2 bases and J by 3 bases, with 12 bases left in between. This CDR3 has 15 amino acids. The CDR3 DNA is TGCGCCAGCAGCCAACGAGGGAAGACGACAGATACGCAGTATTTT. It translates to CASSQRGKTTDTQYF.

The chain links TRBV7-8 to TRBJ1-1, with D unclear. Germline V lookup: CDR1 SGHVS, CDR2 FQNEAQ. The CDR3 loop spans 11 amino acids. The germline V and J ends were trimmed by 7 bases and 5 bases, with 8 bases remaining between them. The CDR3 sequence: CASTRGTEAFF. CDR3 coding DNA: TGTGCCAGCACCCGGGGAACTGAAGCTTTCTTT.

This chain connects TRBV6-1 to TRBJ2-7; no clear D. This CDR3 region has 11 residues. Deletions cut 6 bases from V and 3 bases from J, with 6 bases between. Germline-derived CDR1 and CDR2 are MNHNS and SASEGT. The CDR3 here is CASRVSYEQYF. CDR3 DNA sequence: TGTGCCAGCAGGGTCAGCTACGAGCAGTACTTC.

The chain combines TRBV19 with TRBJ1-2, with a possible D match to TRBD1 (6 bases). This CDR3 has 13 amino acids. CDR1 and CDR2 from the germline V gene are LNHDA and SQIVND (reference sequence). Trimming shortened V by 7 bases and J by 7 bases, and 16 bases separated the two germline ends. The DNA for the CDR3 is TGTGCCAGTACCCTGGGGGCCTATGGTGGCTACACCTTC. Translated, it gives CASTLGAYGGYTF.

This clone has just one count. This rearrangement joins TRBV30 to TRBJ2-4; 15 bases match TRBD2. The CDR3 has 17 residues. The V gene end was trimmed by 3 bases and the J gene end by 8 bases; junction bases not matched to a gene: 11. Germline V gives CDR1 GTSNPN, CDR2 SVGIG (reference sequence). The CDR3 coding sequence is TGTGCCTGGAGCTTTACCGGGACTAGCGGGAGGAAGGACATTCAGTACTTC. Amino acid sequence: CAWSFTGTSGRKDIQYF.

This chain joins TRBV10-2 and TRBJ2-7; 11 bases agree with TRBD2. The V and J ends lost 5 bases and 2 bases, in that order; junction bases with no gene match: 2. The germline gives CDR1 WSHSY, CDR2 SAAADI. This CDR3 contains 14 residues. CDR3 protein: CASSLLAGAYEQYF. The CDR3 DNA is TGCGCCAGCAGTCTACTAGCGGGAGCCTACGAGCAGTACTTC.

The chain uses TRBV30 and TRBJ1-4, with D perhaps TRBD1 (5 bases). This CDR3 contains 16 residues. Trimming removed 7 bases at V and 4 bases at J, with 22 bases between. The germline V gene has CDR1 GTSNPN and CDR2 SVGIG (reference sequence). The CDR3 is CALLRVRRGDNEKLFF. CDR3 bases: TGTGCCTTGCTAAGGGTTAGGCGGGGGGATAATGAAAAACTGTTTTTT. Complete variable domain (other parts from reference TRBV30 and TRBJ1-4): SQTIHQWPATLVQPVGSPLSLECTVEGTSNPNLYWYRQAAGRGLQLLFYSVGIGQISSEVPQNLSASRPQDRQFILSSKKLLLSDSGFYLCALLRVRRGDNEKLFFGSGTQLSVL.

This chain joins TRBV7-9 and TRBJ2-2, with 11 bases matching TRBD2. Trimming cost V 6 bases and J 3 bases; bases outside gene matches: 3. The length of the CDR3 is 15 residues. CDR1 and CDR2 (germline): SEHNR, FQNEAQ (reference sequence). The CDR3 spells CASRIAGGDTGELFF. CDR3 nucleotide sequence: TGTGCCAGCAGGATAGCGGGAGGGGACACCGGGGAGCTGTTTTTT.

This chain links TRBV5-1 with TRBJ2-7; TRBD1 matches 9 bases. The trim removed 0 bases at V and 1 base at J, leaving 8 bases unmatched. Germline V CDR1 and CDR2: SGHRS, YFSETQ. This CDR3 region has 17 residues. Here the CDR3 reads CASSLAWTGDRSYEQYF. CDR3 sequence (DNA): TGCGCCAGCAGCTTGGCCTGGACAGGGGATCGTTCCTACGAGCAGTACTTC.

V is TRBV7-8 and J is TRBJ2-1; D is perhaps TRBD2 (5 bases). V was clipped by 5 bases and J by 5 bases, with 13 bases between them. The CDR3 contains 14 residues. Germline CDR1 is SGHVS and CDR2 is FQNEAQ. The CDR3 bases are TGTGCCAGCAGCCATCCGAGGGAGCACAATGAGCAGTTCTTC. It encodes CASSHPREHNEQFF. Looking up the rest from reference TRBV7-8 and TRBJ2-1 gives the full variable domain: GAGVSQSPRYKVAKRGQDVALRCDPISGHVSLFWYQQALGQGPEFLTYFQNEAQLDKSGLPSDRFFAERPEGSVSTLKIQRTQQEDSAVYLCASSHPREHNEQFFGPGTRLTVL.

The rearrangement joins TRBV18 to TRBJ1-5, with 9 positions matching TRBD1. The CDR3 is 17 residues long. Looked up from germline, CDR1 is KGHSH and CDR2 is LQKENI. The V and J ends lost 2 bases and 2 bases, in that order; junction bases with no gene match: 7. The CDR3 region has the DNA TGTGCCAGCTCACCATCCAGGACAGGGGACGGCAATCAGCCCCAGCATTTT. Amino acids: CASSPSRTGDGNQPQHF.

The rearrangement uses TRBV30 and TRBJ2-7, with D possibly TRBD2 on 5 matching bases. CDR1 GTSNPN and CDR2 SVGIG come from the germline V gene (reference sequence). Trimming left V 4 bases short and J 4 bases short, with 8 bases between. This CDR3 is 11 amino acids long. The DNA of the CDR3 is TGTGCCTGGAAACTAGATTACGAGCAGTACTTC. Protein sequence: CAWKLDYEQYF.

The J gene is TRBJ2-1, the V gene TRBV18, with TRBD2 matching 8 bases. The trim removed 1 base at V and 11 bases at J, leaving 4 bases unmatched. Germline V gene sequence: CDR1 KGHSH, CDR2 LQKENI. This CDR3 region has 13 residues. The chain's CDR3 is CASSPQGGGQQFF. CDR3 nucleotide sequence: TGTGCCAGCTCACCACAGGGCGGGGGGCAGCAGTTCTTC.

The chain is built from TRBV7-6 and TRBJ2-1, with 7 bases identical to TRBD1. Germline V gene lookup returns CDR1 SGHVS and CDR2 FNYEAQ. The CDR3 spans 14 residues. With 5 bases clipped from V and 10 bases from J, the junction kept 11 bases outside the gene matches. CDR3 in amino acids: CASSPTRGRTEQFF. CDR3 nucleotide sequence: TGTGCCAGCAGCCCCACGAGGGGGCGAACGGAGCAGTTCTTC.

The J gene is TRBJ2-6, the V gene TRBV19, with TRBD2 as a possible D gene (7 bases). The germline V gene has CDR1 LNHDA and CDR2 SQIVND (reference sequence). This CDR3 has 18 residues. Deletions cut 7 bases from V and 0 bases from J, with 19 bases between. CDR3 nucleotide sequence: TGTGCCAGTAAAAATGGGGCGGGGGCCGTCTCTGGGGCCAACGTCCTGACTTTC. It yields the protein CASKNGAGAVSGANVLTF.

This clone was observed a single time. Here the CDR3 reads CASSQDSGTFKVDNEQFF. The CDR3 bases are TGCGCCAGCAGCCAAGATAGTGGGACTTTCAAGGTGGACAATGAGCAGTTCTTC. V gene TRBV4-1 combines with J gene TRBJ2-1, with D maybe TRBD2 (6 bases). CDR3 size: 18 residues. The germline CDR1 and CDR2 sequences are MGHRA and YSYEKL. Trimming took 0 bases from V and 5 from J, leaving 20 bases between them.

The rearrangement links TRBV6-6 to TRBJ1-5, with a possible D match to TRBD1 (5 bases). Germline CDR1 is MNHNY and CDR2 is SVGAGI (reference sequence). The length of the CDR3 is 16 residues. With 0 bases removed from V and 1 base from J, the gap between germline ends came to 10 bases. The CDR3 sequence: CASSYSRGRSNQPQHF. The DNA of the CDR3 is TGTGCCAGCAGTTACTCAAGGGGTCGGAGCAATCAGCCCCAGCATTTT.

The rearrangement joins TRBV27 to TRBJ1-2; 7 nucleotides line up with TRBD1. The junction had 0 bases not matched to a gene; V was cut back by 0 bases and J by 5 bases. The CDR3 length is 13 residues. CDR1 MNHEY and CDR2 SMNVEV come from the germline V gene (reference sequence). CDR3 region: CASSLSTGYGYTF. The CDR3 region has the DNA TGTGCCAGCAGTTTATCGACAGGGTATGGCTACACCTTC.

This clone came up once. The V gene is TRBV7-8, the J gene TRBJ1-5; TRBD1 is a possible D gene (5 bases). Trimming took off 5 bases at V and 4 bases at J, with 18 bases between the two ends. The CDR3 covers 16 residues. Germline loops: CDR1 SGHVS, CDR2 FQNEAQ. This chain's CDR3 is CASSQSSVGGNQPQHF. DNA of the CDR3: TGTGCCAGCAGCCAAAGTAGCGTCGGGGGGAATCAGCCCCAGCATTTT.

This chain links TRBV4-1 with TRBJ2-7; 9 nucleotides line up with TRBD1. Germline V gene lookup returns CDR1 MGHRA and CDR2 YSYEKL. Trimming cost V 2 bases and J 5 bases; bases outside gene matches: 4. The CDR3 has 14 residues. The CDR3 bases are TGCGCCAGCAGCCAACGGGACAGGGTCCACGAGCAGTACTTC. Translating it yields CASSQRDRVHEQYF.

The CDR3 loop reads CASSLAPLGGTNTEAFF. In nucleotides, the CDR3 is TGCGCCAGCAGCTTGGCCCCTTTAGGAGGCACGAACACTGAAGCTTTCTTT. The chain has TRBV5-1 and TRBJ1-1; D remains ambiguous. CDR3 length equals 17 residues. The ends were cut back, 0 bases at V and 1 base at J, with 16 bases in the middle. Germline V gives CDR1 SGHRS, CDR2 YFSETQ.

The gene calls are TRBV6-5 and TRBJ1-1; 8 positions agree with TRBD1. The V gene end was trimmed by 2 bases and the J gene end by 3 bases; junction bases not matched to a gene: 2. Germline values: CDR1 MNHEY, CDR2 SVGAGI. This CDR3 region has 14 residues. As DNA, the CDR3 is TGTGCCAGCAGTTACGGCAGGGGGCACACTGAAGCTTTCTTT. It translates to CASSYGRGHTEAFF.

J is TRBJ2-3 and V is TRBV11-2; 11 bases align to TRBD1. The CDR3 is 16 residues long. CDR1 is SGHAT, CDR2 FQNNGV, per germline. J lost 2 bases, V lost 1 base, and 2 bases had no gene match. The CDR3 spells CASSLGTGGDTDTQYF. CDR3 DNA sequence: TGTGCCAGCAGCTTAGGGACAGGGGGCGACACAGATACGCAGTATTTT. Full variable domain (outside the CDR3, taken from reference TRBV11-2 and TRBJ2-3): EAGVAQSPRYKIIEKRQSVAFWCNPISGHATLYWYQQILGQGPKLLIQFQNNGVVDDSQLPKDRFSAERLKGVDSTLKIQPAKLEDSAVYLCASSLGTGGDTDTQYFGPGTRLTVL.

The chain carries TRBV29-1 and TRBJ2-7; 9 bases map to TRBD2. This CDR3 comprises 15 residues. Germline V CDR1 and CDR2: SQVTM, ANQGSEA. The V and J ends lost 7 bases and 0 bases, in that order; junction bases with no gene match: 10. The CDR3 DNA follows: TGCAGCGCCGTGACTAGCGGTCGTTACTCCTACGAGCAGTACTTC. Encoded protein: CSAVTSGRYSYEQYF.